The 22 T cell receptor beta chains below come from one sample, sequenced in a study of metastatic and nonmetastatic thyroid tumors. Thyroid surgery took place with no prior treatment in any patient. TCRdb reprocessed the PCR reads using MiXCR. The table lists around 27,000 clones, more than 20% of them singletons. The sequencing sample was made of blood. These receptors all come from a female donor with papillary thyroid cancer or a benign thyroid nodule (not recorded which). Some clones in this sample may be carry-over from other donors' samples.

This clone is medium-sized by share. The rearrangement joins TRBV6-5 to TRBJ1-5; no clear D gene. The CDR3 is 14 residues long. Per the germline V gene, CDR1 is MNHEY and CDR2 is SVGAGI. Trimming took 0 bases from V and 4 from J, leaving 7 bases between them. The chain's CDR3 is CASSYSGGNQPQHF. DNA for the CDR3: TGTGCCAGCAGTTACTCGGGCGGAAATCAGCCCCAGCATTTT.

In this sample, this clone turned up many times. The chain recombines TRBV24-1 with TRBJ2-3, with 14 bases aligning to TRBD2. Germline loops: CDR1 KGHDR, CDR2 SFDVKD. The CDR3 runs to 15 residues. V lost 9 bases, J lost 0 bases, and 1 base stayed unmatched. CDR3 residues: CATGTSGGSTDTQYF. The DNA for the CDR3 is TGTGCCACCGGGACTAGCGGGGGTAGCACAGATACGCAGTATTTT.

The chain joins TRBV27 to TRBJ2-6; 7 positions agree with TRBD1. CDR1 and CDR2 (germline): MNHEY, SMNVEV (reference sequence). V was pared by 8 bases and J by 4 bases, with 20 bases of the junction left unmatched. There are 19 residues in the CDR3. CDR3 DNA: TGTGCCAGCTGTTGGTCCGGGACAGTGGGCCCGTGCGGGGCCAACGTCCTGACTTTC. Translating gives CASCWSGTVGPCGANVLTF.

This clone has at least ten counts. This chain joins TRBV18 and TRBJ1-5; 9 positions match TRBD1. Germline V lookup: CDR1 KGHSH, CDR2 LQKENI. This CDR3 is built from 13 residues. Trimming cost V 8 bases and J 5 bases; bases outside gene matches: 4. CDR3 sequence: CASTTGGDQPQHF. The CDR3 nucleotides are TGTGCCAGCACGACAGGGGGGGATCAGCCCCAGCATTTT. Drawing the rest from reference TRBV18 and TRBJ1-5, the complete variable domain is NAGVMQNPRHLVRRRGQEARLRCSPMKGHSHVYWYRQLPEEGLKFMVYLQKENIIDESGMPKERFSAEFPKEGPSILRIQQVVRGDSAAYFCASTTGGDQPQHFGDGTRLSIL.

By its share, this clone is medium-sized. Germline is not matched at one junction end, which may reflect a read error. This chain uses TRBV12-3 or TRBV12-4 with TRBJ2-3, with TRBD2 matching over 11 bases. CDR3 length equals 15 residues. The DNA for the CDR3 is TGTGCCAGCAGTATAGCGGGAGGGCCCGCAGATACGCAGTATTTT. This translates into CASSIAGGPADTQYF.

This clone is medium-sized by share. The chain joins TRBV5-1 to TRBJ2-7; D is unclear. The germline V gene has CDR1 SGHRS and CDR2 YFSETQ. Trimming removed 3 bases from V and 3 bases from J, with 19 bases in between. This CDR3 contains 16 residues. The CDR3 DNA sequence: TGCGCCAGCAGCTCATCCCGGTCACGGACCTTCTACGAGCAGTACTTC. Translation: CASSSSRSRTFYEQYF. Variable domain in full (rest from reference TRBV5-1 and TRBJ2-7): KAGVTQTPRYLIKTRGQQVTLSCSPISGHRSVSWYQQTPGQGLQFLFEYFSETQRNKGNFPGRFSGRQFSNSRSEMNVSTLELGDSALYLCASSSSRSRTFYEQYFGPGTRLTVT.

In the case of this clone: Germline and junction disagree at one end, which may indicate a read error. This chain uses TRBV11-2 with TRBJ1-2; D is ambiguous. There are 15 residues in the CDR3. The germline CDR1 and CDR2 sequences are SGHAT and FQNNGV. Here the CDR3 reads CPSSLDPGDNYGYTF. CDR3 nucleotide sequence: TGTCCCAGCAGCTTAGATCCAGGTGATAACTATGGCTACACCTTC.

This clone is categorized as medium-sized. The rearrangement uses TRBV11-3 and TRBJ2-7; D is possibly TRBD1 (6 bases). This CDR3 spans 15 amino acids. Germline V gives CDR1 SGHNT, CDR2 YENEEA. V lost 2 bases and J 3 bases, leaving 14 bases between the germline ends. CDR3: CASSLFLGALYEQYF. The CDR3 DNA follows: TGTGCCAGCAGCTTATTTCTGGGGGCCCTCTACGAGCAGTACTTC.

This clone was recorded many times. The CDR3 loop reads CASSTLPRGGNEQFF. CDR3 DNA sequence: TGTGCTAGTTCAACCTTACCACGGGGGGGCAATGAGCAGTTCTTC. The V and J genes are TRBV7-7 and TRBJ2-1, with 8 bases identical to TRBD2. Germline assignment: CDR1 SSHAT and CDR2 FNYEAQ (reference sequence). The CDR3 sequence is 15 residues long.

This clone was seen at least ten times. A much larger clone lies one base from this, so it may be a read error. This sequence joins TRBV11-3 and TRBJ1-5, with 9 nucleotides matching TRBD1. Germline V gives CDR1 SGHNT, CDR2 YENEEA. This CDR3 is 15 amino acids long. V gave up 4 bases and J gave up 5 bases; unmatched junction bases: 6. Here the CDR3 reads CASSSDWTGDQPQHF. The DNA for the CDR3 is TGTGCCAGCAGCTCCGATTGGACAGGGGATCAGCCCCAGCATTTT.

The chain has TRBV19 and TRBJ2-1, with D tentatively TRBD2 (6 bases). This CDR3 is built from 12 residues. CDR1 and CDR2 (germline): LNHDA, SQIVND (reference sequence). Between the trimmed V and J ends, which lost 3 bases and 9 bases, there was a span of 9 bases. The CDR3 coding sequence is TGTGCCAGTAGTATGGGGGGAAGTGAGCAGTTCTTC. This gives the protein CASSMGGSEQFF. Filled out from reference TRBV19 and TRBJ2-1, the complete variable domain reads DGGITQSPKYLFRKEGQNVTLSCEQNLNHDAMYWYRQDPGQGLRLIYYSQIVNDFQKGDIAEGYSVSREKKESFPLTVTSAQKNPTAFYLCASSMGGSEQFFGPGTRLTVL.

Ten or more counts support this clone. This rearrangement joins TRBV19 to TRBJ2-1, with unresolved D. This CDR3 is 13 amino acids long. Germline V CDR1 and CDR2: LNHDA, SQIVND (reference sequence). The V gene lost 1 base and the J gene lost 1 base, with 2 bases spanning the gap. The CDR3 region is CASSIGSYNEQFF. For the CDR3, the DNA is TGTGCCAGTAGTATAGGGTCCTACAATGAGCAGTTCTTC. The full variable domain, with the rest looked up from reference TRBV19 and TRBJ2-1, is DGGITQSPKYLFRKEGQNVTLSCEQNLNHDAMYWYRQDPGQGLRLIYYSQIVNDFQKGDIAEGYSVSREKKESFPLTVTSAQKNPTAFYLCASSIGSYNEQFFGPGTRLTVL.

In this sample, this clone turned up many times. The rearrangement uses TRBV7-2 and TRBJ2-3, with 7 bases matching TRBD2. The CDR3 has 17 amino acids. Germline assignment: CDR1 SGHTA and CDR2 FQGNSA. The ends lost 3 bases at V and 3 bases at J; junction bases unmatched: 12. Here the CDR3 reads CASSFILLGEGTDTQYF. For the CDR3, the DNA is TGTGCCAGCAGCTTTATCCTCCTGGGGGAGGGGACAGATACGCAGTATTTT.

The genes are TRBV12-5 and TRBJ1-6; 9 bases map to TRBD1. Germline values: CDR1 LGHNT, CDR2 FRNRAP. The length of the CDR3 is 18 residues. The V gene end was trimmed by 0 bases and the J gene end by 8 bases; junction bases not matched to a gene: 11. The CDR3 sequence: CASGLVLLQGASYSPLHF. CDR3 nucleotides: TGTGCTAGTGGTTTGGTACTCTTACAGGGGGCGAGTTATTCACCCCTCCACTTT.

Turning to this clone: A junction boundary mismatches the germline segment, possibly from a read error. The J gene is TRBJ2-7, the V gene TRBV27; 10 nucleotides match TRBD2. Germline V gives CDR1 MNHEY, CDR2 SMNVEV (reference sequence). The CDR3 is made up of 15 amino acids. CDR3 loop: CVSSDLAGVLYEQYF. CDR3 DNA: TGTGTCAGCAGTGACCTAGCGGGAGTACTCTACGAGCAGTACTTC.

This clone was found many times. The rearrangement joins TRBV28 to TRBJ2-3; D might be TRBD1 or TRBD2, each matching 6 bases. CDR3 length: 18 residues. Germline CDR1 is MDHEN and CDR2 is SYDVKM. V was clipped by 3 bases and J by 2 bases, with 21 bases between them. The CDR3 is CASSLGLQGGVDTDTQYF. DNA of the CDR3: TGTGCCAGCAGTTTGGGCCTACAGGGCGGGGTTGACACAGATACGCAGTATTTT.

Turning to this clone: This is likely a read error, given that the CDR3 carries no conserved phenylalanine or tryptophan at its end. V and J are TRBV19 and TRBJ2-1; weak D call: TRBD1 (7 bases). The CDR3 totals 15 residues. Germline V lookup: CDR1 LNHDA, CDR2 SQIVND (reference sequence). CDR3 coding DNA: TGTGCCAGTCGTATAGTCACAGGGGAGGTCAATGAGCAGTTCTGC. Translation: CASRIVTGEVNEQFC.

As for this clone: This CDR3 is missing its conserved last phenylalanine or tryptophan, likely due to a read error. This chain joins TRBV12-3 or TRBV12-4 and TRBJ2-6; maybe TRBD1 (5 bases). This CDR3 is 16 amino acids long. The CDR3 loop reads CASSRQNRSGANVLTI. The CDR3 bases are TGTGCCAGCAGTCGTCAAAACCGCTCTGGGGCAAACGTCCTGACTATC.

In this sample, this clone turned up many times. This rearrangement joins TRBV13 to TRBJ1-1; no clear D. Germline values: CDR1 PRHDT, CDR2 FYEKMQ (reference sequence). There are 15 residues in the CDR3. Deletions cut 4 bases from V and 3 bases from J, with 15 bases between. CDR3 DNA sequence: TGTGCCAGCAGCTCCTCAAATACTGGGGACACTGAAGCTTTCTTT. Amino acids: CASSSSNTGDTEAFF.

This clone was seen repeatedly, ten times or more. CDR3 amino acids: CATGHGKGETQYF. CDR3 DNA: TGTGCCACAGGACACGGGAAAGGGGAGACCCAGTACTTC. J is TRBJ2-5 and V is TRBV7-8; D might be TRBD1 or TRBD2, each matching 5 bases. CDR3 length: 13 residues. Trimming took 10 bases from V and 5 from J, leaving 17 bases between them. Germline CDR1 and CDR2: SGHVS and FQNEAQ.

This clone was seen just once. The CDR3 ends on some other residue instead of the conserved phenylalanine or tryptophan, so this is likely a read error. The V call is TRBV6-2 or TRBV6-3, the J call TRBJ2-1, with D perhaps TRBD1 (6 bases). With 5 bases removed from V and 7 bases from J, the gap between germline ends came to 12 bases. Germline V lookup: CDR1 MNHEY, CDR2 SVGEGT. This CDR3 spans 13 amino acids. Here the CDR3 DNA reads TGTGCCAGCAGTCACAGACAGGTAAATGAGCAGTTCTAC. It yields the protein CASSHRQVNEQFY.

For this clone: This may stem from a read error, because a much larger clone lies one nucleotide away. This sample includes further DNA sequences coding for the same CDR3. This chain connects TRBV3-1 to TRBJ1-6; D is perhaps TRBD1 (5 bases). Looked up from germline, CDR1 is LGHDT and CDR2 is YNNKEL (reference sequence). The CDR3 covers 15 residues. CDR3 residues: CASSRQAGRASPLHF. In DNA form, the CDR3 reads TGTGCCAGCAGCCGTCAAGCAGGGAGGGCTTCACCCCTCCATTTT.